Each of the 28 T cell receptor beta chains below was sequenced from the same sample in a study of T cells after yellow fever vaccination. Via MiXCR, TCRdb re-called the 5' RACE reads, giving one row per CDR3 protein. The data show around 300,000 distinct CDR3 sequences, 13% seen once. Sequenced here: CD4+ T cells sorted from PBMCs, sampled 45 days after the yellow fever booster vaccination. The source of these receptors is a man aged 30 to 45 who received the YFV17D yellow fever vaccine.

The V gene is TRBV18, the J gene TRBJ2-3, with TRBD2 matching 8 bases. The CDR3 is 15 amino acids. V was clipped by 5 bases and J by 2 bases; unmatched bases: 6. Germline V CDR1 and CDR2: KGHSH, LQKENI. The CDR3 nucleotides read TGTGCCAGCTCAGCGCTAGCGGGCCTCACAGATACGCAGTATTTT. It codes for CASSALAGLTDTQYF.

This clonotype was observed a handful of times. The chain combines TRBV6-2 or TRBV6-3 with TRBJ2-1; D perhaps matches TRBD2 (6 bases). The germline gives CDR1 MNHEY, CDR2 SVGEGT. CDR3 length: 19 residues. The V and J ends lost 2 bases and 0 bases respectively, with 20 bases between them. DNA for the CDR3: TGTGCCAGCAGTTACAGAACATACTCTAGCGCAAGCTCCTACAATGAGCAGTTCTTC. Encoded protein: CASSYRTYSSASSYNEQFF.

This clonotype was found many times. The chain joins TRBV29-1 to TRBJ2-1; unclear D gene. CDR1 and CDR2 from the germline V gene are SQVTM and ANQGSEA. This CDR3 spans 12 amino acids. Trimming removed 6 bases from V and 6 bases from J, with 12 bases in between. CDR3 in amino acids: CSVQPSGNEQFF. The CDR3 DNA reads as TGCAGCGTACAGCCAAGTGGCAATGAGCAGTTCTTC.

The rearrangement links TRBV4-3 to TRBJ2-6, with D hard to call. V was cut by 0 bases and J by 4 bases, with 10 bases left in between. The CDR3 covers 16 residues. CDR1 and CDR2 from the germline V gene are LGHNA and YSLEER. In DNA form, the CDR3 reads TGCGCCAGCAGCCAAGAAGGGCCTGGAGGGGCCAACGTCCTGACTTTC. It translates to CASSQEGPGGANVLTF.

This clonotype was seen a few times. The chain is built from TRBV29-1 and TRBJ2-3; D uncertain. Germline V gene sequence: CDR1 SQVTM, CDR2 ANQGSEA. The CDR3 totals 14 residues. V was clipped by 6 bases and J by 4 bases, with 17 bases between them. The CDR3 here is CSVQGWPSPDTQYF. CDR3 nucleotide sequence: TGCAGCGTCCAAGGGTGGCCTTCCCCAGATACGCAGTATTTT.

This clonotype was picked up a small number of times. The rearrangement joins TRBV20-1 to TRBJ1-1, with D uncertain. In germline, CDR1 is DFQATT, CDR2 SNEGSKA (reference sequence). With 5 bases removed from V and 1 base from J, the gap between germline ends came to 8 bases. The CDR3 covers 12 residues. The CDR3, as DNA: TGCAGTGCTTATCGACCGAACACTGAAGCTTTCTTT. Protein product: CSAYRPNTEAFF.

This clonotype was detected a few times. CDR3 in DNA: TGTGCCAGCAGTGAATTGAACACTGAAGCTTTCTTT. Translated: CASSELNTEAFF. The rearrangement joins TRBV2 to TRBJ1-1; D uncertain. CDR1 is SNHLY, CDR2 FYNNEI, per germline. This CDR3 has 12 residues. The germline V and J ends were trimmed by 2 bases and 0 bases, with 1 base remaining between them.

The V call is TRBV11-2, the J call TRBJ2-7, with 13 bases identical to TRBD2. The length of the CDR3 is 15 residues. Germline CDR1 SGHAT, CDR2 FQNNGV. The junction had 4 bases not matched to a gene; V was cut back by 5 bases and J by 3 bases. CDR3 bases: TGTGCCAGCAGCCGACTAGCGGGAGGCGTCTACGAGCAGTACTTC. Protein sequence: CASSRLAGGVYEQYF.

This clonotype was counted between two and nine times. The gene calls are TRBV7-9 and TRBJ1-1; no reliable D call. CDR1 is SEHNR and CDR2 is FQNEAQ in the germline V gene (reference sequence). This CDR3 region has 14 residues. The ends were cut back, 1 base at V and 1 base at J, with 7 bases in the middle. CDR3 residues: CASSLEGWNTEAFF. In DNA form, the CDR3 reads TGTGCCAGCAGCTTAGAGGGTTGGAACACTGAAGCTTTCTTT. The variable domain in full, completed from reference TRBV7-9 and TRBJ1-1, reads DTGVSQNPRHKITKRGQNVTFRCDPISEHNRLYWYRQTLGQGPEFLTYFQNEAQLEKSRLLSDRFSAERPKGSFSTLEIQRTEQGDSAMYLCASSLEGWNTEAFFGQGTRLTVV.

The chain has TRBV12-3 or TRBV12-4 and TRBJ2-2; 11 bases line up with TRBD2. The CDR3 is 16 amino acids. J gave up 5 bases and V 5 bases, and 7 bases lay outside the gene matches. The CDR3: CASSPLAGVGTGELFF. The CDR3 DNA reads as TGTGCCAGCAGTCCACTAGCGGGAGTAGGTACCGGGGAGCTGTTTTTT.

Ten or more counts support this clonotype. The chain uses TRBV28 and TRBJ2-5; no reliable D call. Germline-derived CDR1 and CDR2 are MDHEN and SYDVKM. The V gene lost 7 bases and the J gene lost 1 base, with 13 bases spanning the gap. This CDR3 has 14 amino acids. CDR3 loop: CASTPPAVQETQYF. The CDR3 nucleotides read TGTGCCAGCACCCCCCCGGCAGTCCAAGAGACCCAGTACTTC. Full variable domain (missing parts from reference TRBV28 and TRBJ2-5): DVKVTQSSRYLVKRTGEKVFLECVQDMDHENMFWYRQDPGLGLRLIYFSYDVKMKEKGDIPEGYSVSREKKERFSLILESASTNQTSMYLCASTPPAVQETQYFGPGTRLLVL.

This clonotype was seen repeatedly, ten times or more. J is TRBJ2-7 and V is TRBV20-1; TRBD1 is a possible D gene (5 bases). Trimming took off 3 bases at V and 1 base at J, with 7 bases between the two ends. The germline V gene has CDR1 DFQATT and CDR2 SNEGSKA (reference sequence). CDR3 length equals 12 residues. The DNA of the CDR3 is TGCAGTGCTAGTCGACAGTCCTACGAGCAGTACTTC. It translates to CSASRQSYEQYF.

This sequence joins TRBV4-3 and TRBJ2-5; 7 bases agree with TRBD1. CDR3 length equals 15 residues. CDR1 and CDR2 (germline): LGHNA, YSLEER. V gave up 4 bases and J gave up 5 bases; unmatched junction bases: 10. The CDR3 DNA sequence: TGCGCCAGCAGCCTAGATACCGGGACAGTTGAGACCCAGTACTTC. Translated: CASSLDTGTVETQYF.

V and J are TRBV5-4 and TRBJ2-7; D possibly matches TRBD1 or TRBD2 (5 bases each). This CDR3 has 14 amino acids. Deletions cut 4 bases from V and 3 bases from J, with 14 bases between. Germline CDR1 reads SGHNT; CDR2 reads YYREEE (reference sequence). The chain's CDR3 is CASSGQGESYEQYF. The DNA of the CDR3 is TGTGCCAGCAGCGGACAAGGGGAGAGCTACGAGCAGTACTTC.

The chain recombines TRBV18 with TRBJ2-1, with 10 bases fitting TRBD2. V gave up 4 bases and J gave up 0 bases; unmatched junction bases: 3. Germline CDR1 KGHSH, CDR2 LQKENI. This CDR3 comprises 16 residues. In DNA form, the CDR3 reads TGTGCCAGCTCACAACTAGCGGGGAGCTCCTACAATGAGCAGTTCTTC. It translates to CASSQLAGSSYNEQFF. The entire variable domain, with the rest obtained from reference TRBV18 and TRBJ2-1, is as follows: NAGVMQNPRHLVRRRGQEARLRCSPMKGHSHVYWYRQLPEEGLKFMVYLQKENIIDESGMPKERFSAEFPKEGPSILRIQQVVRGDSAAYFCASSQLAGSSYNEQFFGPGTRLTVL.

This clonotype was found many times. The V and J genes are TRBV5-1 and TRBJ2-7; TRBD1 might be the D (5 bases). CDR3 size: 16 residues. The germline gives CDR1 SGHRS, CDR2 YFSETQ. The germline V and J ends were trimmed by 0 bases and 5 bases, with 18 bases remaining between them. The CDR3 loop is CASSLAPQGIGDEQYF. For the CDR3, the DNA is TGCGCCAGCAGCTTGGCCCCTCAGGGCATAGGGGACGAGCAGTACTTC.

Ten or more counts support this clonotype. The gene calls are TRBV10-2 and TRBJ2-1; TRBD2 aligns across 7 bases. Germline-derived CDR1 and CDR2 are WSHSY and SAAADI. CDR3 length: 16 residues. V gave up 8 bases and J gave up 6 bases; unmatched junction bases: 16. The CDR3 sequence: CASFAGTTTTLNEQFF. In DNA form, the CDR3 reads TGCGCCAGCTTCGCCGGGACTACCACGACGCTCAATGAGCAGTTCTTC.

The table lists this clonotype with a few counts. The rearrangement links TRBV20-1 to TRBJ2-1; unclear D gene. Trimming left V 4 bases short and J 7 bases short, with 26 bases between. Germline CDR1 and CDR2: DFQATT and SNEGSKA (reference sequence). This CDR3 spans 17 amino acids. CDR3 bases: TGCAGTGCTATGGCCCTGGATAAAGCGTCTAAAGGGAATGAGCAGTTCTTC. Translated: CSAMALDKASKGNEQFF.

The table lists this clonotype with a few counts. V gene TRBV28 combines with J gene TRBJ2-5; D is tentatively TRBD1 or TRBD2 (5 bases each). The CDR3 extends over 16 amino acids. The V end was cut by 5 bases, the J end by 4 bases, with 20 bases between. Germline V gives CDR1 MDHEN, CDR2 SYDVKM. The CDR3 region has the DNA TGTGCCAGCAGTAATCCTGGGGGAGCTAGGGGAGAGACCCAGTACTTC. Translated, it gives CASSNPGGARGETQYF.

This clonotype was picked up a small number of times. The CDR3 is CASSYGIAGSQETQYF. As DNA, the CDR3 is TGTGCCAGCAGTTATGGGATAGCGGGGAGCCAAGAGACCCAGTACTTC. The chain is built from TRBV6-2 or TRBV6-3 and TRBJ2-5; TRBD2 matches 8 bases. The V gene's germline CDR1 is MNHEY and CDR2 SVGEGT. V gave up 3 bases and J gave up 1 base; unmatched junction bases: 7. The CDR3 covers 16 residues.

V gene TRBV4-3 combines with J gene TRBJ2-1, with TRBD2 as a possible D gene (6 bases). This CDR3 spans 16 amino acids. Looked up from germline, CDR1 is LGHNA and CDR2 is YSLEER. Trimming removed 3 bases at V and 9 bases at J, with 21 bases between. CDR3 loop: CASSQLTRRGDFEQFF. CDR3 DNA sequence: TGCGCCAGCAGCCAGCTTACCAGGAGGGGCGATTTTGAGCAGTTCTTC.

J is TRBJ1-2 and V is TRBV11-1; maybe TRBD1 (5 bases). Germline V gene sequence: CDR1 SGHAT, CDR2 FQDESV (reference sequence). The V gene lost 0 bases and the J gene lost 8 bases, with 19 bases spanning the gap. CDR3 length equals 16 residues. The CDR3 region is CASSLATATAVRGYTF. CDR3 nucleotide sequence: TGTGCCAGCAGCTTAGCGACCGCGACAGCTGTCAGGGGCTACACCTTC.

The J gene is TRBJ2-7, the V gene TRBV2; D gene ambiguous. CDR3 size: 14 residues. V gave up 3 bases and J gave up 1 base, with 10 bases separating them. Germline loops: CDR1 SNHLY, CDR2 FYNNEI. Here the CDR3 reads CASSDQVLSYEQYF. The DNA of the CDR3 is TGTGCCAGCAGTGACCAGGTTCTTTCCTACGAGCAGTACTTC. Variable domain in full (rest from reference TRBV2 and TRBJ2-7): EPEVTQTPSHQVTQMGQEVILRCVPISNHLYFYWYRQILGQKVEFLVSFYNNEISEKSEIFDDQFSVERPDGSNFTLKIRSTKLEDSAMYFCASSDQVLSYEQYFGPGTRLTVT.

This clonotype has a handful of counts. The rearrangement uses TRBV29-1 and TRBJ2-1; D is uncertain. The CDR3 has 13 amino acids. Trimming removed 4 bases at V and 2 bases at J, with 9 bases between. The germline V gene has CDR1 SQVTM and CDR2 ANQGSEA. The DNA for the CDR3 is TGCAGCGTTGTCCAACAAACCTACAATGAGCAGTTCTTC. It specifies CSVVQQTYNEQFF.

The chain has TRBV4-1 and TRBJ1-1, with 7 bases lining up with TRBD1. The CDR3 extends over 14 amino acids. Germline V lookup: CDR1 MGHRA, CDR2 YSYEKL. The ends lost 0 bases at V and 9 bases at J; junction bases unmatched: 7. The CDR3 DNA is TGCGCCAGCAGCCAAGATTGGGAGACAGGGAAAGCTTTCTTT. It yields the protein CASSQDWETGKAFF.

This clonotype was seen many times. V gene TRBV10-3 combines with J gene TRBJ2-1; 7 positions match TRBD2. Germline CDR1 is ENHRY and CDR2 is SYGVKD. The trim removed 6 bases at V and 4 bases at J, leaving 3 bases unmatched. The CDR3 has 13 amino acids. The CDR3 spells CAIRGREYNEQFF. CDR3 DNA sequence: TGTGCCATCAGGGGGCGGGAGTACAATGAGCAGTTCTTC.

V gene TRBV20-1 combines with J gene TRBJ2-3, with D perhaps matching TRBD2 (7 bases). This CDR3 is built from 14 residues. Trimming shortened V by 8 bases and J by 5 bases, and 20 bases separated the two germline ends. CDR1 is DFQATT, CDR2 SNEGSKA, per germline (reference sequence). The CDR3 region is CSSNWGGGGDTQYF. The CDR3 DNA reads TGCAGTTCCAACTGGGGGGGGGGCGGAGATACGCAGTATTTT.

In DNA, the CDR3 is TGTGCCAGCAGTCGTCCTAGCGGGGCCGTTCAAGAGACCCAGTACTTC. It specifies CASSRPSGAVQETQYF. This rearrangement joins TRBV6-1 to TRBJ2-5, with 9 bases identical to TRBD2. CDR3 length: 16 amino acids. The V gene's germline CDR1 is MNHNS and CDR2 SASEGT. V lost 5 bases to trimming and J lost 2 bases; unmatched junction nucleotides: 9.